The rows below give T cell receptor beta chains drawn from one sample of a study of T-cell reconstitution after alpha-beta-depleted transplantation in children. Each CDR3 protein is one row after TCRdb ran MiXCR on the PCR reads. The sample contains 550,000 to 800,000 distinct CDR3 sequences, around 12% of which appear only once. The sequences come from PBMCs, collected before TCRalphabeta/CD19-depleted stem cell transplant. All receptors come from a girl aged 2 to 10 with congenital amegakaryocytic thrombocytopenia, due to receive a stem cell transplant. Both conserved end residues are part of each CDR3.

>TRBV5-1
CASSPGLADSETQYF
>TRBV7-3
CASSLSGSFPYNEQFF
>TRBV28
CASSLGLWGSSYEQYF
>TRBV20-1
CSSNLQDTQYF
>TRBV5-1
CASSLGLAGAYNEQFF
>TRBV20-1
CSARRAGSTNTGELFF
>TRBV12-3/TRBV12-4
CASMLTGLTEAFF
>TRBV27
CASSLSSRPRETQYF
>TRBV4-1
CASSQGQTTYDEQFF
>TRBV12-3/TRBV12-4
CASSTIQGAYEPYF
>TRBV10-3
CAIRGTGERGETQYF
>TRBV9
CASTRGASAASYEQYF
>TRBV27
CASSSRGMVIETQYF
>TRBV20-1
CSAGGDSQETQYF
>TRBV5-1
CASSKSGTVGEQYF
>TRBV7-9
CASSLSVGGSNEQFF
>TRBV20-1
CSGATSGRNNEQFF
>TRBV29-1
CSVVFQRNTIYF
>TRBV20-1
CSARTHPAYEQYF
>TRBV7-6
CASSSFGGGVNNEQFF
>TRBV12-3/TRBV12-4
CASRYQGSSETQYF
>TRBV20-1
CSARDRIPNSPLHF
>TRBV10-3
CAMSDLSGDRETQYF
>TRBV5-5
CASSPDPGHPAPQHF
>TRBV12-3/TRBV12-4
CASSHLAGEGLGELFF
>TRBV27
CASKPQGYQKTQYF
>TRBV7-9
CASSQTSGSTETQYF
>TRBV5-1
CASSSYYPNNEQFF
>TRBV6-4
CASSAQAGTTDTQYF
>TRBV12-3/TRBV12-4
CASSPDRITPQHF
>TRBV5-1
CASSLGTSGRSETQCF
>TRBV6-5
CASSYGARYGYTF